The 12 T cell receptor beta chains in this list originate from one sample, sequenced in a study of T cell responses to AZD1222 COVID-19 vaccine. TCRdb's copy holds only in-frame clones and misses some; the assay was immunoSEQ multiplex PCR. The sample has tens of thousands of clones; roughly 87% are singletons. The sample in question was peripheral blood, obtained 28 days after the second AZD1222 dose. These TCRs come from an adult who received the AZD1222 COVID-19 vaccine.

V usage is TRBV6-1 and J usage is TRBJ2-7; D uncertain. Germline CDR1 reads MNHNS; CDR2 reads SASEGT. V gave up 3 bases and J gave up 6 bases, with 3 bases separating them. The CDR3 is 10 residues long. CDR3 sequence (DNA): TGTGCCAGCAGTGAGTTCGAGCAGTACGTC. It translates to CASSEFEQYV.

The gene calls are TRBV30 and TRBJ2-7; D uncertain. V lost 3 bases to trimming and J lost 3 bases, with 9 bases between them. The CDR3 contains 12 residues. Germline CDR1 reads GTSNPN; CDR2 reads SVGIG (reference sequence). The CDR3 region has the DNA TGTGCCTGGAGAACAGCCGGCTACGAGCAGTACTTC. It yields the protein CAWRTAGYEQYF.

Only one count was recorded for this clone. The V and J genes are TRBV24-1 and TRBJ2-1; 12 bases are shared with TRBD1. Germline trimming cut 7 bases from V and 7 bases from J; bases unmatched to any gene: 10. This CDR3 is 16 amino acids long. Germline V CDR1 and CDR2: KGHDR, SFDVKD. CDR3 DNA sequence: TGTGCCACCAGGGCCGCGGGACAGGGGGCTGGAAATGAGCAGTTCTTC. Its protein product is CATRAAGQGAGNEQFF.

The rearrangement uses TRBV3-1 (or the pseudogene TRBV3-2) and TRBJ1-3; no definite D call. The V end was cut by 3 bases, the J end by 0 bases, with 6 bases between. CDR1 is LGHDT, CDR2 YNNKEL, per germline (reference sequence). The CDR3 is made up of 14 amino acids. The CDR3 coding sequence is TGTGCCAGCAGCCACTTCAGCTCTGGAAACACCATATATTTT. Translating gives CASSHFSSGNTIYF.

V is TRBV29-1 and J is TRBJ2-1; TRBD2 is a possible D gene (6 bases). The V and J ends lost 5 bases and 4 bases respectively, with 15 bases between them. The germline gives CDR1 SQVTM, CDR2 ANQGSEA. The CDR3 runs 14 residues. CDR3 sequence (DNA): TGCAGCGTTCTTGGGGGGTCCCATTACAATGAGCAGTTCTTC. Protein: CSVLGGSHYNEQFF.

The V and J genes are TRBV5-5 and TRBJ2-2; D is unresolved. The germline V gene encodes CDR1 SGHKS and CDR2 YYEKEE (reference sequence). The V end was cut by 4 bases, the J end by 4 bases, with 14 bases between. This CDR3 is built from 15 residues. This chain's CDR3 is CASSAHGFGTGELFF. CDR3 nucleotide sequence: TGTGCCAGCAGCGCCCACGGGTTTGGCACCGGGGAGCTGTTTTTT.

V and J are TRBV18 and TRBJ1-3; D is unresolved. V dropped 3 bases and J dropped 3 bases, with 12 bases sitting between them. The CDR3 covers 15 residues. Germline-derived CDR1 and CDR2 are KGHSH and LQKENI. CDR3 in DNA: TGTGCCAGCTCACCGGAGGGTTCGGTTGGAAACACCATATATTTT. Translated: CASSPEGSVGNTIYF.

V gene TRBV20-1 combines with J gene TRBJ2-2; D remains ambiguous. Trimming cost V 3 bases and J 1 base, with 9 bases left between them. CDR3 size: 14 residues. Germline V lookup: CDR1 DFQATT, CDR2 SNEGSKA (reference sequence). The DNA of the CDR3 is TGCAGTGCTAGTTCTTCGGGGAACACCGGGGAGCTGTTTTTT. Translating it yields CSASSSGNTGELFF.

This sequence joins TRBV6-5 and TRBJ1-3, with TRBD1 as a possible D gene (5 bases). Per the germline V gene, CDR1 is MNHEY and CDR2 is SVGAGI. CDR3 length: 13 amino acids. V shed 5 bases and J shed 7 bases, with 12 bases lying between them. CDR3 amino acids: CASSNRRGNTIYF. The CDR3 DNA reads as TGTGCCAGCAGTAACCGTCGGGGGAACACCATATATTTT.

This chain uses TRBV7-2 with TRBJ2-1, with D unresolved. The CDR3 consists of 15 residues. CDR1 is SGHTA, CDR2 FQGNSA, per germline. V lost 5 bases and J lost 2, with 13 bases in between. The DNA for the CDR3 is TGTGCCAGCAGCCCCCGTTTTGGCGCCTACAATGAGCAGTTCTTC. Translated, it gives CASSPRFGAYNEQFF.

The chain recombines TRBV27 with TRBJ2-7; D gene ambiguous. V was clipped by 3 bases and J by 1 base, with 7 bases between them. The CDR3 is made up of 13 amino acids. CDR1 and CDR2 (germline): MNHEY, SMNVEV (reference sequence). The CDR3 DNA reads TGTGCCAGCAGTTTTAAGACTTCCTACGAGCAGTACTTC. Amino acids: CASSFKTSYEQYF.

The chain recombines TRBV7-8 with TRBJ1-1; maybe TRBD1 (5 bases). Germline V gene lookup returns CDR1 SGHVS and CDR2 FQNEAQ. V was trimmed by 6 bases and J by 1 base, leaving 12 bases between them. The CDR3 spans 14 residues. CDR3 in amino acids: CASRLITGNTEAFF. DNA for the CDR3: TGTGCCAGCAGACTGATTACAGGGAACACTGAAGCTTTCTTT. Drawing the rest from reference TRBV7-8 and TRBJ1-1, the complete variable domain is GAGVSQSPRYKVAKRGQDVALRCDPISGHVSLFWYQQALGQGPEFLTYFQNEAQLDKSGLPSDRFFAERPEGSVSTLKIQRTQQEDSAVYLCASRLITGNTEAFFGQGTRLTVV.